A single sample gave rise to the 3 T cell receptor beta chains below, sequenced in a study of monozygotic twins with cystic fibrosis. Clones were read by immunoSEQ multiplex PCR, and TCRdb kept only the in-frame ones, dropping some. The sample comprises fewer than 11,000 clones, more than 99% of which are singletons, and roughly 0.4% rests with the top ten. The sequenced material came from blood. The receptors stem from a man younger than 35 with cystic fibrosis.

The chain links TRBV30 to TRBJ2-7, with 7 bases lining up with TRBD1. V trimming: 2 bases; J trimming: 0 bases; junction bases outside the gene matches: 4. The CDR3 is made up of 14 amino acids. From germline, CDR1 is GTSNPN and CDR2 SVGIG (reference sequence). The CDR3 reads CAWSKTGNSYEQYF. In DNA form, the CDR3 reads TGTGCCTGGAGTAAGACAGGGAACTCCTACGAGCAGTACTTC.

J is TRBJ1-4 and V is TRBV7-2; D is perhaps TRBD1 (5 bases). Trimming removed 1 base from V and 8 bases from J, with 17 bases in between. This CDR3 contains 16 residues. Per the germline V gene, CDR1 is SGHTA and CDR2 is FQGNSA. In DNA, the CDR3 is TGTGCCAGCAGCTTAGACGCCGGGGCTTTAGGGGAAAAACTGTTTTTT. It yields the protein CASSLDAGALGEKLFF.

The chain recombines TRBV6-6 with TRBJ2-3, with TRBD1 matching 8 bases. Per germline, CDR1 MNHNY and CDR2 SVGAGI (reference sequence). There are 16 residues in the CDR3. V shed 6 bases and J 1 base; nucleotides not matched to a gene: 9. CDR3 loop: CASRPLGGQGTDTQYF. The CDR3 nucleotides are TGTGCCAGCAGGCCCTTAGGGGGACAGGGCACAGATACGCAGTATTTT.